This is a list of T cell receptor beta chains from one sample in a study of cytomegalovirus exposure and HLA in healthy donors. Measured with immunoSEQ multiplex PCR; TCRdb has only the in-frame clones, and not every one. The data show 180,000 or so clones, with approximately 86% seen just once and about 7.2% held by the top ten. The sequenced material came from PBMCs. Receptors were obtained from a man aged 25-40 years in good health and CMV-seropositive. The CDR3 runs from the conserved cysteine through the conserved F or W. Fields, in order: D gene, J gene, clone size, V gene, CDR3 DNA, CDR3 protein. The D gene is left open where the match is weak. Size tells how often a clone was seen (once, few, many) or the class of an expanded clone, and some rows leave it out.

>.|TRBJ2-7|.|TRBV11-2
TGTGCCAGCAGCGCTTGGGACCGATCCTACGAGCAGTACTTC
CASSAWDRSYEQYF
>.|TRBJ1-1|few|TRBV4-1
TGCGCCAGCAGCCCGACCATGGGGTACACTGAAGCTTTCTTT
CASSPTMGYTEAFF
>.|TRBJ1-1|.|TRBV9
TGTGCCAGCAGCGTAGGCTACGGTAACACTGAAGCTTTCTTT
CASSVGYGNTEAFF
>TRBD2|TRBJ2-7|few|TRBV5-1
TGCGCCAGCAGCTTGGGGGTGCCTAGCGGGAGCTACGAGCAGTACTTC
CASSLGVPSGSYEQYF
>.|TRBJ2-7|once|TRBV27
TGTGCCAGCAGTGAAGTTTTGTTTTCGGGGTACGAGCAGTACTTC
CASSEVLFSGYEQYF
>.|TRBJ1-5|many|TRBV18
TGTGCCAGCTCAGAGGACTGGGGGCGAGATCAGCCCCAGCATTTT
CASSEDWGRDQPQHF
>.|TRBJ1-1|.|TRBV2
TGTGCCACCCTCGGGGCGCTCGGAGCTTTCTTT
CATLGALGAFF
>.|TRBJ1-1|.|TRBV2
TGTGCCAGCAGTGCGCGGGGTCAGGGAGGAACTGAAGCTTTCTTT
CASSARGQGGTEAFF
>.|TRBJ1-1|few|TRBV19
TGTGCCAGTAAGTGGAGCGTGAACACTGAAGCTTTCTTT
CASKWSVNTEAFF
>.|TRBJ2-7|.|TRBV6-5
TGTGCCAGCACTGGGCGGACTCAGGCGGACGAGCAGTACTTC
CASTGRTQADEQYF
>.|TRBJ1-1|.|TRBV29-1
TGCAGCGTTGGCCTCGGGGGGGACACTGAAGCTTTCTTT
CSVGLGGDTEAFF
>.|TRBJ2-2|.|TRBV9
TGTGCCAGCAGCGCCCCAAACAGCGGGGAGCTGTTTTTT
CASSAPNSGELFF
>.|TRBJ1-1|once|TRBV27
TGTGCCAGCAGTCTCACCTCGAACACTGAAGCTTTCTTT
CASSLTSNTEAFF
>TRBD1|TRBJ2-7|.|TRBV6-1
TGTGCCAGCAATGGAGGCCAGGGGGCCTACGAGCAGTACTTC
CASNGGQGAYEQYF
>.|TRBJ2-5|once|TRBV30
TGTGCCTGGACCAGGACCGAGACCCAGTACTTC
CAWTRTETQYF
>.|TRBJ1-2|few|TRBV25-1
TGTGCCAGTTACAGGGATGGCTACACCTTC
CASYRDGYTF
>TRBD1|TRBJ2-3|.|TRBV7-9
TGTGCCAGCAGCTTAGAGGGACAGATTTTCACAGATACGCAGTATTTT
CASSLEGQIFTDTQYF
>.|TRBJ1-5|.|TRBV6-4
TGTGCCAGCATCAGTTCGGGGAGCCAGCCCCAGCATTTT
CASISSGSQPQHF
>.|TRBJ2-7|.|TRBV5-6
TGTGCCAGCAGTTTCGGCTACGAGCAGTACTTC
CASSFGYEQYF
>TRBD1|TRBJ1-2|once|TRBV7-9
TGTGCCAGCAGCCAAACTACAGGGGAAGGAGGCTACACCTTC
CASSQTTGEGGYTF
>.|TRBJ2-1|.|TRBV28
TGTGCCAGCAGCGCCACCGACTTCTACAATGAGCAGTTCTTC
CASSATDFYNEQFF
>.|TRBJ1-4|.|TRBV29-1
TGCAGCGCCAGAAGGACGGGGTCCTCTAATGAAAAACTGTTTTTT
CSARRTGSSNEKLFF
>.|TRBJ2-3|.|TRBV5-6
TGTGCCAGCAGCCCCGGGACAAAGGGGGTAGATACGCAGTATTTT
CASSPGTKGVDTQYF
>.|TRBJ1-2|.|TRBV28
TGTGCCAGCAGTTTCTCAGGGTTCAACTATGGCTACACCTTC
CASSFSGFNYGYTF
>.|TRBJ1-1|.|TRBV27
TGTGCCAGCAGTTTAGGGCTTGAAGCTTTCTTT
CASSLGLEAFF
>TRBD1|TRBJ2-3|.|TRBV4-3
TGCGCCAGCAGCCAAGCTGCGGGACAGGGGGGGTCCGATACGCAGTATTTT
CASSQAAGQGGSDTQYF
>.|TRBJ2-3|.|TRBV19
TGTGCCAGTAGTCCCTCTTGGGGGACAGATACGCAGTATTTT
CASSPSWGTDTQYF
>.|TRBJ2-7|once|TRBV2
TGTGCCAGCAGTGATGGTGGAGGGAGACACGAGCAGTACTTC
CASSDGGGRHEQYF
>.|TRBJ1-3|.|TRBV9
TGTGCCAGCAGCCAGGCAGGCTCTGGAAACACCATATATTTT
CASSQAGSGNTIYF
>.|TRBJ2-7|.|TRBV7-9
TGTGCCAGCAGCTCCCCGGACACGGCCGAGCAGTACTTC
CASSSPDTAEQYF
>.|TRBJ2-7|few|TRBV2
TGTGCCAGCAGTTTCGGCCCTTACTACGAGCAGTACTTC
CASSFGPYYEQYF
>.|TRBJ1-2|.|TRBV6-6
TGTGCCAGCAGCCTCAGGGAGAGGTATGGCTACACCTTC
CASSLRERYGYTF
>.|TRBJ1-5|.|TRBV4-1
TGCGCCAGCAGTCACCAGGACAACCTCAATCAGCCCCAGCATTTT
CASSHQDNLNQPQHF
>.|TRBJ1-5|.|TRBV6-5
TGTGCCAGCAGCCTCGGGACGGCCGGGAACCAGCCCCAGCATTTT
CASSLGTAGNQPQHF
>TRBD1|TRBJ1-5|.|TRBV11-2
TGTGCCAGCAGCTTCGACAGGGGAGGGGGTCAGCCCCAGCATTTT
CASSFDRGGGQPQHF
>TRBD1|TRBJ2-2|.|TRBV5-1
TGCGCCAGCAGCTCAAGACAGGGATGGGGGGAGCTGTTTTTT
CASSSRQGWGELFF
>.|TRBJ2-7|.|TRBV29-1
TGCAGCGTTGTAGGGGAGAGCTCCTACGAGCAGTACTTC
CSVVGESSYEQYF
>.|TRBJ1-6|.|TRBV27
TGTGCCAGCAGTTTAGAGGGCTATAATTCACCCCTCCACTTT
CASSLEGYNSPLHF
>.|TRBJ1-2|.|TRBV14
TGTGCCAGCAGCCAAGTCGACCTCGGGTACGGTGGCTACACCTTC
CASSQVDLGYGGYTF
>TRBD2|TRBJ2-1|.|TRBV6-4
TGTGCCAGCAGTGTCTCACTAGCGGTTCCCTACAATGAGCAGTTCTTC
CASSVSLAVPYNEQFF
>.|TRBJ2-7|.|TRBV5-1
TGCGCCAGCGCCAGGGGAGACAGAACCTACGAGCAGTACTTC
CASARGDRTYEQYF
>TRBD2|TRBJ2-7|.|TRBV7-2
TGTGCCAGCAGCACAAGGACTAGGGACTACGAGCAGTACTTC
CASSTRTRDYEQYF
>.|TRBJ2-7|.|TRBV18
TGTGCCAGCTCTTCCTCGCTCGAGCAGTACTTC
CASSSSLEQYF
>TRBD1|TRBJ2-7|.|TRBV16
TGTGCCAGCAGACGGGACAGGGAGGGCGAGCAGTACTTC
CASRRDREGEQYF
>TRBD1|TRBJ1-5|.|TRBV29-1
TGCAGCGACCCGGACAGGGCCGGAGATCAGCCCCAGCATTTT
CSDPDRAGDQPQHF
>.|TRBJ2-7|.|TRBV27
TGTGCCAGCGCTACTTATACGGGCTCCTACGAGCAGTACTTC
CASATYTGSYEQYF
>.|TRBJ1-1|.|TRBV7-9
TGTGCCAGCAGCTCCCTTTATAAAGCTTTCTTT
CASSSLYKAFF
>.|TRBJ2-2|few|TRBV6-5
TGTGCCAGCAACGTAGGCACCGGGGAGCTGTTTTTT
CASNVGTGELFF
>.|TRBJ2-7|.|TRBV5-6
TGTGCCAGCAGCTTGGCGGGCAGCTACGAGCAGTACTTC
CASSLAGSYEQYF
>.|TRBJ1-1|.|TRBV27
TGTGCCAGCGGAAGTTCGGGGGGCACTGAAGCTTTCTTT
CASGSSGGTEAFF
>TRBD2|TRBJ2-7|.|TRBV7-8
TGTGCCAGCAGCTTAGCGCCCCCTGGACTAGCGGGTGTCAACGAGCAGTACTTC
CASSLAPPGLAGVNEQYF
>TRBD2|TRBJ2-2|.|TRBV2
TGTGCCAGCAGCGAAGAGGAAGGGAGGGGTATGTTGAACACCGGGGAGCTGTTTTTT
CASSEEEGRGMLNTGELFF
>TRBD1|TRBJ1-4|.|TRBV7-9
TGTGCCAGCAGCCTTACAGGGGGCGCGGGCGGAAAACTGTTTTTT
CASSLTGGAGGKLFF
>.|TRBJ2-7|.|TRBV9
TGTGCCAGCAGCGTAGACAGGGAAGCAGAATACGAGCAGTACTTC
CASSVDREAEYEQYF
>.|TRBJ1-2|few|TRBV5-4
TGTGCCAGCACCATCCGGGCGGAGCAATATGGCTACACCTTC
CASTIRAEQYGYTF
>TRBD1|TRBJ2-5|.|TRBV5-1
TGCGCCAGCAGCCGGTCCGGGACAGGGTCGATGTTTGGCCACCAAGAGACCCAGTACTTC
CASSRSGTGSMFGHQETQYF
>TRBD2|TRBJ2-7|once|TRBV14
TGTGCCAGCAGCCACTATCTAGCGGGCATAGGATCTGAGCAGTACTTC
CASSHYLAGIGSEQYF
>TRBD1|TRBJ2-7|.|TRBV5-1
TGCGCCAGCAGCTTGGTAGGACAGGGAGACTACGAGCAGTACTTC
CASSLVGQGDYEQYF
>.|TRBJ2-5|few|TRBV27
TGTGCCAGCAGCCGAAAGTACCAAGAGACCCAGTACTTC
CASSRKYQETQYF